This T cell receptor (beta chain) was recorded in a study of response to subunit inactivated influenza vaccine. General study findings and limits: The authors proposed limited new T cell recruitment per seasonal influenza vaccination.

For this clonotype: Its target is not known.

The length of the CDR3 is 12 residues. Germline CDR1 is SEHNR and CDR2 is FQNEAQ (reference sequence). The V gene lost 2 bases and the J gene lost 14 bases, with 12 bases spanning the gap. TCRdb re-derived calls from the RT-PCR reads in MiXCR, one entry per CDR3 protein. In the table there are a few hundred thousand distinct CDR3 sequences, roughly 11% of which are singletons. The gene calls are TRBV7-9 and TRBJ2-2; a possible D gene is TRBD2 (5 bases). This sample comprised PBMCs from blood, obtained 45 days after vaccination. The receptor was derived from a man in his fifties who received an inactivated influenza vaccine. CDR3 DNA sequence: TGTGCCAGCAGCTTAAAGTGGGAGTCCCTGTTTTTT. This gives the protein CASSLKWESLFF.